This T cell receptor beta chain was captured in a study of Ad26.COV2.S vaccination and SARS-CoV-2 variants. Study-wide findings and caveats: Recipients of vaccine and of placebo showed similar breadth of their non-spike TCR repertoires.

The CDR3 is 15 residues long. Looked up from germline, CDR1 is SGHDN and CDR2 is FVKESK. The V end lost 1 base, the J end lost 5 bases, and 11 bases lay between the germline ends. The table came from immunoSEQ multiplex PCR; TCRdb's copy has only in-frame clones and leaves some out. Counted here are nearly 95,000 clones, approximately 82% occurring once; the ten biggest clones make up about 15%. To note about this clone: No antigen is known for it.

The sequences come from peripheral blood, collected after recovery from COVID-19. The chain links TRBV14 to TRBJ2-2; D is unresolved. This clonotype originated in a human donor who had recovered from COVID-19. The CDR3 region is CASSQVSLSTGELFF. The CDR3 bases are TGTGCCAGCAGCCAAGTTAGTCTGAGTACCGGGGAGCTGTTTTTT.